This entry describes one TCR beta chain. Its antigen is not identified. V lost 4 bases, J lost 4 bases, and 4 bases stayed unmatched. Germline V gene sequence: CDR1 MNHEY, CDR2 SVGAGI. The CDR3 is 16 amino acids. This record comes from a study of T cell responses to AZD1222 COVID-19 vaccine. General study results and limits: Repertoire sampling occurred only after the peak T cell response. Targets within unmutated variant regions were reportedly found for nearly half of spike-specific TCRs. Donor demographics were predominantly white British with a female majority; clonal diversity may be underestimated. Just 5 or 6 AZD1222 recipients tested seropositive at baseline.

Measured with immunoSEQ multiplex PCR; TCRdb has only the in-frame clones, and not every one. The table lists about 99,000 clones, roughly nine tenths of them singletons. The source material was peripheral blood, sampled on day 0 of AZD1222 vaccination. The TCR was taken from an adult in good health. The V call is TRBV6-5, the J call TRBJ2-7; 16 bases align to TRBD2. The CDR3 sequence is CASSSGTSGRGYEQYF. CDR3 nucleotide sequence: TGTGCCAGCAGTTCCGGGACTAGCGGGAGGGGGTACGAGCAGTACTTC.